Shown below are 27 T cell receptor beta chains from a single sample sequenced in a study of OX40 agonist ivuxolimab in advanced cancers. Profiled with immunoSEQ multiplex PCR; TCRdb holds only in-frame clones, not every one. The table has approximately 64,000 clones, roughly 87% seen once. The source material was CD4+ or CD8+ T cells sorted from blood, sampled in a trial of the OX40 agonist ivuxolimab. These TCRs come from an adult with an advanced solid tumor such as melanoma, head and neck, liver or kidney cancer.

The chain has TRBV10-2 and TRBJ1-6; 8 bases line up with TRBD1. The length of the CDR3 is 15 residues. Trimming at V came to 3 bases and at J to 7 bases, leaving 5 bases not matched to a gene. Germline CDR1 and CDR2: WSHSY and SAAADI. The CDR3 nucleotides read TGCGCCAGCAGTGACCCCGGGACAGGCAATTCACCCCTCCACTTT. It translates to CASSDPGTGNSPLHF.

This clone was picked up one time. The V and J genes are TRBV28 and TRBJ1-2, with 7 bases aligning to TRBD1. The germline gives CDR1 MDHEN, CDR2 SYDVKM. CDR3 length: 14 amino acids. Unmatched junction bases numbered 11, after V lost 5 bases and J lost 8 bases. In DNA form, the CDR3 reads TGTGCCAGCAGTCTGGGGACAAGGGGACAGGGCTACACCTTC. Its protein is CASSLGTRGQGYTF.

The chain has TRBV11-2 and TRBJ1-1; D gene uncertain. V was pared by 1 base and J by 8 bases, with 14 bases between. From germline, CDR1 is SGHAT and CDR2 FQNNGV. This CDR3 has 14 residues. Written as DNA, the CDR3 is TGTGCCAGCAGCTTAGTACCCGGTGGTAGAGAAGCTTTCTTT. It specifies CASSLVPGGREAFF.

The V call is TRBV2, the J call TRBJ1-5, with D possibly being TRBD1 (5 bases). Per the germline V gene, CDR1 is SNHLY and CDR2 is FYNNEI. V was clipped by 2 bases and J by 4 bases, with 9 bases between them. The CDR3 has 14 residues. The CDR3 spells CASSESQGNQPQHF. The CDR3 DNA reads as TGTGCCAGCAGTGAAAGTCAGGGTAATCAGCCCCAGCATTTT.

This chain uses TRBV19 with TRBJ2-3, with D unresolved. CDR3 length: 14 residues. Trimming took off 4 bases at V and 6 bases at J, with 14 bases between the two ends. In germline, CDR1 is LNHDA, CDR2 SQIVND (reference sequence). CDR3 sequence: CASSSSSAADTQYF. The CDR3 region has the DNA TGTGCCAGTAGTAGTTCATCGGCCGCCGATACGCAGTATTTT.

The rearrangement links TRBV7-2 to TRBJ2-5; possibly TRBD1 for D (6 bases). Germline loops: CDR1 SGHTA, CDR2 FQGNSA. V lost 0 bases and J lost 2, with 10 bases in between. The CDR3 has 15 residues. Written as DNA, the CDR3 is TGTGCCAGCAGCTTAGCGCCGGGACATCAAGAGACCCAGTACTTC. Translation: CASSLAPGHQETQYF.

This rearrangement joins TRBV5-4 to TRBJ1-1, with 7 bases fitting TRBD1. The CDR3 covers 13 residues. Germline trimming cut 2 bases from V and 7 bases from J; bases unmatched to any gene: 5. Germline V gene lookup returns CDR1 SGHNT and CDR2 YYREEE (reference sequence). Written as DNA, the CDR3 is TGTGCCAGCAGCTTCCAGGGGGTTGGTGAAGCTTTCTTT. Protein: CASSFQGVGEAFF.

The chain is built from TRBV29-1 and TRBJ2-2; D remains ambiguous. Germline-derived CDR1 and CDR2 are SQVTM and ANQGSEA. The CDR3 runs to 14 residues. V was pared by 0 bases and J by 7 bases, with 12 bases between. DNA for the CDR3: TGCAGCGTTGAAGAATCCCGGGTTGGCGGGGAGCTGTTTTTT. Protein sequence: CSVEESRVGGELFF.

The chain employs TRBV5-1 and TRBJ2-3, with D maybe TRBD2 (6 bases). Germline CDR1 and CDR2: SGHRS and YFSETQ. Deletions cut 1 base from V and 4 bases from J, with 13 bases between. This CDR3 has 15 amino acids. CDR3 sequence reads: CASSLYDGSPDTQYF. CDR3 sequence (DNA): TGCGCCAGCAGCTTGTATGACGGGAGCCCAGATACGCAGTATTTT.

This chain joins TRBV19 and TRBJ1-5; D is undetermined. Germline V gene data show CDR1 as LNHDA and CDR2 as SQIVND (reference sequence). The CDR3 consists of 15 residues. Trimming took 6 bases from V and 4 from J, leaving 16 bases between them. As DNA, the CDR3 is TGTGCCAGTAGCGGGGATAGGGAAGTGAATCAGCCCCAGCATTTT. It is translated as CASSGDREVNQPQHF.

V gene TRBV6-5 combines with J gene TRBJ1-4; 9 bases align to TRBD1. CDR3 length equals 13 residues. CDR1 is MNHEY, CDR2 SVGAGI, per germline. The trim removed 11 bases at V and 5 bases at J, leaving 6 bases unmatched. CDR3 protein: CAGGDRENEKLFF. The CDR3 bases are TGTGCCGGGGGGGACAGGGAGAATGAAAAACTGTTTTTT.

CDR3 sequence (DNA): TGTGCCAGCAGCTCCGGGACTATGGGGAAACAGTATTTT. Protein sequence: CASSSGTMGKQYF. The chain joins TRBV7-3 to TRBJ2-3; 7 bases line up with TRBD2. Germline loops: CDR1 SGHTA, CDR2 FQGTGA. The CDR3 covers 13 residues. With V trimmed by 4 bases and J by 12 bases, 10 bases remained unmatched.

This clone was detected only once. V is TRBV14 and J is TRBJ1-2; D may be TRBD1 (6 bases). The V and J ends lost 0 bases and 5 bases respectively, with 13 bases between them. Per germline, CDR1 SGHDN and CDR2 FVKESK. This CDR3 has 15 residues. The DNA of the CDR3 is TGTGCCAGCAGCCAAGATCGCAGGGGCGCTTATGGCTACACCTTC. Translating it yields CASSQDRRGAYGYTF.

The rearrangement uses TRBV6-5 and TRBJ2-3; 7 bases line up with TRBD1. The CDR3 is made up of 13 amino acids. Germline-derived CDR1 and CDR2 are MNHEY and SVGAGI. Losses at the gene ends were 6 bases for V and 5 bases for J; bases not matched to a gene: 5. The CDR3 region has the DNA TGTGCCAGCAGGGAGGACAGGCGAGATACGCAGTATTTT. This translates into CASREDRRDTQYF.

This sequence joins TRBV5-1 and TRBJ2-5; no clear D. TRBJ2-7 matches the DNA end more closely, so the J call is doubtful. CDR3 length: 13 amino acids. Germline V gene sequence: CDR1 SGHRS, CDR2 YFSETQ. Here the CDR3 reads CASRPAGSYEQYF. The CDR3 DNA reads as TGCGCCAGCAGGCCGGCAGGTTCCTACGAGCAGTACTTC.

This chain uses TRBV11-1 with TRBJ2-6, with TRBD1 matching over 10 bases. J lost 0 bases, V lost 6 bases, and 5 bases had no gene match. Germline CDR1 reads SGHAT; CDR2 reads FQDESV (reference sequence). This CDR3 comprises 17 residues. The CDR3 DNA reads TGTGCCAGCAGTTCCCGGGACAGGGGCTCTGGGGCCAACGTCCTGACTTTC. Protein product: CASSSRDRGSGANVLTF.

The CDR3 sequence is CASSRSGSSYNEQFF. In DNA, the CDR3 is TGCGCCAGCAGTCGAAGCGGGAGCTCCTACAATGAGCAGTTCTTC. The J gene is TRBJ2-1, the V gene TRBV10-1; 8 bases are a match to TRBD2. Germline values: CDR1 WNHNN, CDR2 SYGVQD (reference sequence). The CDR3 is 15 amino acids. After removal of 5 bases from V and 0 bases from J, the junction contained 3 bases not matched to a gene.

The chain links TRBV5-6 to TRBJ2-3; D is perhaps TRBD1 (6 bases). This CDR3 spans 15 amino acids. V dropped 5 bases and J dropped 2 bases, with 15 bases sitting between them. The germline gives CDR1 SGHDT, CDR2 YYEEEE. CDR3 protein: CASSLTGRSTDTQYF. The CDR3, as DNA: TGTGCCAGCAGTTTGACAGGTCGGTCCACAGATACGCAGTATTTT.

The rearrangement links TRBV6-1 to TRBJ2-7, with no clear D. The CDR3 consists of 13 residues. CDR1 is MNHNS, CDR2 SASEGT, per germline. Trimming removed 6 bases at V and 1 base at J, with 10 bases between. The CDR3 region is CASRIPLSYEQYF. The DNA of the CDR3 is TGTGCCAGCAGGATTCCTTTGTCCTACGAGCAGTACTTC.

A single count supports this clone. The V and J genes are TRBV7-8 and TRBJ2-1, with unresolved D. This CDR3 comprises 13 residues. With 4 bases removed from V and 4 bases from J, the gap between germline ends came to 8 bases. Germline values: CDR1 SGHVS, CDR2 FQNEAQ. CDR3 coding DNA: TGTGCCAGCAGCTCCAGTCAGTACAATGAGCAGTTCTTC. Its translation: CASSSSQYNEQFF.

The chain links TRBV15 to TRBJ1-5, with no clear D. CDR1 and CDR2 from the germline V gene are LNHNV and YYDKDF (reference sequence). V was shortened by 1 base and J by 5 bases, with 15 bases between the two germline ends. The CDR3 extends over 16 amino acids. CDR3 region: CATSRGRSRVDQPQHF. The DNA of the CDR3 is TGTGCCACCAGCAGAGGGCGGTCGAGGGTGGATCAGCCCCAGCATTTT.

The chain has TRBV6-1 and TRBJ1-5; 10 bases match TRBD1. V dropped 7 bases and J dropped 3; count of bases not matched to a gene: 3. The CDR3 is 14 amino acids. Germline-derived CDR1 and CDR2 are MNHNS and SASEGT. CDR3 coding DNA: TGTGCCAGCAAGGACAGGGGGTTCAATCAGCCCCAGCATTTT. It codes for CASKDRGFNQPQHF.

The chain carries TRBV6-1 and TRBJ2-3; D is possibly TRBD2 (5 bases). The CDR3 extends over 16 amino acids. The germline V and J ends were trimmed by 2 bases and 3 bases, with 15 bases remaining between them. Germline V gene data show CDR1 as MNHNS and CDR2 as SASEGT. The CDR3 sequence: CASSENATGVTDTQYF. CDR3 nucleotides: TGTGCCAGCAGTGAAAACGCCACCGGGGTAACAGATACGCAGTATTTT.

The genes are TRBV5-1 and TRBJ1-3; D is unresolved. V was trimmed by 0 bases and J by 0 bases, leaving 7 bases between them. This CDR3 has 15 residues. The V gene's germline CDR1 is SGHRS and CDR2 YFSETQ. CDR3 coding DNA: TGCGCCAGCAGCTTGGAGGCGAGCTCTGGAAACACCATATATTTT. Its translation is CASSLEASSGNTIYF. Filled out from reference TRBV5-1 and TRBJ1-3, the complete variable domain reads KAGVTQTPRYLIKTRGQQVTLSCSPISGHRSVSWYQQTPGQGLQFLFEYFSETQRNKGNFPGRFSGRQFSNSRSEMNVSTLELGDSALYLCASSLEASSGNTIYFGEGSWLTVV.

The chain recombines TRBV7-8 with TRBJ2-2; no definite D call. Deletions cut 6 bases from V and 6 bases from J, with 8 bases between. This CDR3 is built from 12 residues. The germline gives CDR1 SGHVS, CDR2 FQNEAQ. The CDR3 protein is CASSGFAGELFF. CDR3 bases: TGTGCCAGCAGTGGTTTCGCCGGGGAGCTGTTTTTT.

This clone was seen a single time. The gene calls are TRBV2 and TRBJ1-5; the D gene is possibly TRBD1 (5 bases). CDR3 length equals 13 residues. The germline V and J ends were trimmed by 4 bases and 4 bases, with 8 bases remaining between them. Germline lookup yields CDR1 SNHLY and CDR2 FYNNEI. CDR3: CASSGDANQPQHF. As DNA, the CDR3 is TGTGCCAGCAGTGGGGACGCTAATCAGCCCCAGCATTTT.

This chain connects TRBV7-3 to TRBJ2-1, with D unresolved. CDR1 is SGHTA, CDR2 FQGTGA, per germline. Trimming took off 0 bases at V and 0 bases at J, with 6 bases between the two ends. The CDR3 runs to 15 residues. The CDR3 protein is CASSLTGGSYNEQFF. The CDR3 DNA follows: TGTGCCAGCAGCTTAACCGGCGGCTCCTACAATGAGCAGTTCTTC.